The 16 T cell receptor beta chains presented below share a single source sample, sequenced in a study of OX40 agonist ivuxolimab in advanced cancers. Receptor amplification or capture employed the immunoSEQ multiplex PCR assay. In TCRdb, the immuneACCESS table is reduced to in-frame sequences with V and J assigned. These tables do not hold every clone; where another copy was compared, an unresolved V gene accounts for under half, and the others remain unexplained. Counted in this sample were roughly 70,000 clones; roughly 85% of them appeared once. In total, the top ten clones hold 0.83% of the sample. Here the sequenced sample was CD4+ or CD8+ T cells sorted from blood, taken in a trial of the OX40 agonist ivuxolimab. The receptors originated from an adult with an advanced solid tumor such as melanoma, head and neck, liver or kidney cancer.

This clone was seen just once. The J gene is TRBJ1-3, the V gene TRBV30; D is uncertain. V lost 8 bases to trimming and J lost 4 bases, with 15 bases between them. From germline, CDR1 is GTSNPN and CDR2 SVGIG (reference sequence). This CDR3 is 13 amino acids long. The CDR3 sequence is CATAGSGGNTIYF. The DNA of the CDR3 is TGTGCCACGGCCGGGTCGGGGGGAAACACCATATATTTT. The whole variable domain, remainder taken from reference TRBV30 and TRBJ1-3, is SQTIHQWPATLVQPVGSPLSLECTVEGTSNPNLYWYRQAAGRGLQLLFYSVGIGQISSEVPQNLSASRPQDRQFILSSKKLLLSDSGFYLCATAGSGGNTIYFGEGSWLTVV.

The rearrangement uses TRBV5-1 and TRBJ1-3, with TRBD1 as a possible D gene (5 bases). The CDR3 runs 15 residues. V lost 4 bases, J lost 0 bases, and 11 bases lay in between. Germline lookup yields CDR1 SGHRS and CDR2 YFSETQ. The CDR3 is CASSGDGSSGNTIYF. The CDR3 region has the DNA TGCGCCAGCAGCGGGGACGGTAGCTCTGGAAACACCATATATTTT.

This chain uses TRBV29-1 with TRBJ1-1; weak D call: TRBD1 (6 bases). Germline loops: CDR1 SQVTM, CDR2 ANQGSEA. The CDR3 has 13 amino acids. Between the trimmed V and J ends, which lost 7 bases and 1 base, there was a span of 13 bases. The CDR3 region has the DNA TGCAGCGCGATCAGGGGACAGAACACTGAAGCTTTCTTT. Translated: CSAIRGQNTEAFF.

The CDR3 DNA is TGTGCCTCCTCACAGGGGGCAGGAGGCTACACCTTC. Protein: CASSQGAGGYTF. The chain links TRBV7-9 to TRBJ1-2; TRBD1 aligns across 9 bases. Germline lookup yields CDR1 SEHNR and CDR2 FQNEAQ (reference sequence). This CDR3 is built from 12 residues. The ends lost 11 bases at V and 8 bases at J; junction bases unmatched: 9.

The genes are TRBV27 and TRBJ2-2; 8 nucleotides line up with TRBD2. CDR3 size: 16 residues. CDR1 and CDR2 (germline): MNHEY, SMNVEV (reference sequence). V shed 2 bases and J 6 bases; nucleotides not matched to a gene: 8. The CDR3, as DNA: TGTGCCAGCAGTTTACCCGGGGGGGCCATCGCCGGGGAGCTGTTTTTT. This gives the protein CASSLPGGAIAGELFF.

V gene TRBV4-1 combines with J gene TRBJ2-3; the match to TRBD2 covers 7 bases. The CDR3 is 17 amino acids. The V gene end was trimmed by 4 bases and the J gene end by 4 bases; junction bases not matched to a gene: 14. Germline assignment: CDR1 MGHRA and CDR2 YSYEKL. The DNA of the CDR3 is TGCGCCAGCAGCCCCCATCGGCTCGGGAGGCCCCCAGATACGCAGTATTTT. Translated: CASSPHRLGRPPDTQYF.

V usage is TRBV6-6 and J usage is TRBJ2-7; TRBD1 aligns across 9 bases. In germline, CDR1 is MNHNY, CDR2 SVGAGI (reference sequence). This CDR3 contains 15 residues. V shed 5 bases and J 6 bases; nucleotides not matched to a gene: 11. CDR3 DNA: TGTGCCAGCAGTAACACCGGGACAGGGTCGCCCGAGCAGTACTTC. Encoded protein: CASSNTGTGSPEQYF.

This clone was observed a handful of times. This chain links TRBV7-3 with TRBJ1-1; D might be TRBD1 (5 bases). The germline V gene has CDR1 SGHTA and CDR2 FQGTGA. V lost 7 bases and J 1 base, leaving 10 bases between the germline ends. The CDR3 totals 13 residues. The CDR3 bases are TGTGCCAGCAAACGACAGCCGAACACTGAAGCTTTCTTT. Translation: CASKRQPNTEAFF.

As for this clone: Sequence at one end of the junction differs from germline and may be a read error. The same CDR3 is also encoded by other DNA sequences in this sample. The chain joins TRBV7-9 to TRBJ2-2; 12 nucleotides match TRBD1. Germline lookup yields CDR1 SEHNR and CDR2 FQNEAQ (reference sequence). CDR3 length: 18 residues. The CDR3 DNA is TGTGCCAGCAGCTCAATAAGAGGGACAGGGGGCGTCGCCGGGGAACTGTTTTTT. Translating gives CASSSIRGTGGVAGELFF.

This clone showed up just once. With a much larger clone just one base away, this may be a read error. This CDR3 is also generated by other DNA sequences in the sample. This chain links TRBV6-1 with TRBJ1-2; no clear D gene. The CDR3 covers 12 residues. V lost 7 bases to trimming and J lost 11 bases, with 17 bases between them. Germline lookup yields CDR1 MNHNS and CDR2 SASEGT. CDR3 sequence: CASTSTVIRYTF. CDR3 bases: TGTGCCAGCACCTCCACGGTTATAAGGTACACCTTC.

The chain combines TRBV10-1 with TRBJ2-1; 10 nucleotides line up with TRBD2. This CDR3 is built from 15 residues. The V segment lost 4 bases and the J segment 4 bases; nucleotides outside the gene matches: 4. The germline V gene encodes CDR1 WNHNN and CDR2 SYGVQD (reference sequence). CDR3 sequence: CASSAGTSVYNEQFF. The CDR3 nucleotides are TGCGCCAGCAGTGCCGGGACTAGCGTATACAATGAGCAGTTCTTC.

This clone was recorded once. V is TRBV27 and J is TRBJ2-7; 10 bases line up with TRBD1. CDR1 and CDR2 from the germline V gene are MNHEY and SMNVEV (reference sequence). This CDR3 spans 14 amino acids. V was clipped by 4 bases and J by 7 bases; unmatched bases: 7. CDR3 coding DNA: TGTGCCAGCAGTTCGGGACAGGGGATATGGGAGCAGTACTTC. It specifies CASSSGQGIWEQYF.

The genes are TRBV28 and TRBJ2-4; D unresolved. Germline V gives CDR1 MDHEN, CDR2 SYDVKM. V was pared by 10 bases and J by 0 bases, with 10 bases between. The CDR3 loop spans 13 amino acids. The CDR3 DNA reads TGTGCCACGTTTACAGTAGCCAAAAACATTCAGTACTTC. Amino acids: CATFTVAKNIQYF.

On this clone: A read error may produce the germline difference seen at one junction end. The chain carries TRBV4-3 and TRBJ1-2; D possibly corresponds to TRBD1 (5 bases). This CDR3 comprises 16 residues. In germline, CDR1 is LGHNA, CDR2 YSLEER. This CDR3 is CASSRGEGYPRYGNTF. The CDR3 region has the DNA TGCGCCAGCAGCCGAGGGGAGGGGTATCCTCGCTATGGCAACACCTTC.

The rearrangement joins TRBV29-1 to TRBJ2-5, with a weak D call TRBD2 (6 bases). The CDR3 covers 15 residues. Between the trimmed V and J ends, which lost 3 bases and 2 bases, there was a span of 16 bases. Per germline, CDR1 SQVTM and CDR2 ANQGSEA. CDR3 nucleotide sequence: TGCAGCGTTGAGGGAGGTGTGGGTCAACAAGAGACCCAGTACTTC. Its translation: CSVEGGVGQQETQYF.

This chain uses TRBV5-6 with TRBJ2-1, with 7 bases aligning to TRBD1. The CDR3 consists of 16 residues. Germline loops: CDR1 SGHDT, CDR2 YYEEEE. The ends lost 0 bases at V and 1 base at J; junction bases unmatched: 4. The CDR3, as DNA: TGTGCCAGCAGCTTGGCCGGCAGGGGGTCCTACAATGAGCAGTTCTTC. Encoded protein: CASSLAGRGSYNEQFF.